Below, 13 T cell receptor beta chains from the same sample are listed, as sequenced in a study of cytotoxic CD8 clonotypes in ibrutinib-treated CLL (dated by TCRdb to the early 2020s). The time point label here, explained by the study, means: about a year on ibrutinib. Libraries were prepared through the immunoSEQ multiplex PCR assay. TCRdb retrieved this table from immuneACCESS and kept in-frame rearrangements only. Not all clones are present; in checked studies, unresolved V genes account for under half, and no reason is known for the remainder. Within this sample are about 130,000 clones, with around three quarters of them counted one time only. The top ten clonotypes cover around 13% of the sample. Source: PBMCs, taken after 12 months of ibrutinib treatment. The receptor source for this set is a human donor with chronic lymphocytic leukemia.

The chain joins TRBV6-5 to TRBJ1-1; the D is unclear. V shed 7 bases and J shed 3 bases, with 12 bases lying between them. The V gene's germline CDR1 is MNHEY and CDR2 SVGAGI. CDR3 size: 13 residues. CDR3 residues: CASTRGRDTEAFF. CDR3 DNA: TGTGCCAGCACTCGAGGGCGGGACACTGAAGCTTTCTTT.

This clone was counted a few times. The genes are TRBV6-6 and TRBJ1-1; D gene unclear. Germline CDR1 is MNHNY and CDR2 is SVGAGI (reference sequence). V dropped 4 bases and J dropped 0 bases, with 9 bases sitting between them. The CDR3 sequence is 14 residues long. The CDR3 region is CASSLQPLNTEAFF. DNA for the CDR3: TGTGCCAGCAGTTTACAACCGCTGAACACTGAAGCTTTCTTT.

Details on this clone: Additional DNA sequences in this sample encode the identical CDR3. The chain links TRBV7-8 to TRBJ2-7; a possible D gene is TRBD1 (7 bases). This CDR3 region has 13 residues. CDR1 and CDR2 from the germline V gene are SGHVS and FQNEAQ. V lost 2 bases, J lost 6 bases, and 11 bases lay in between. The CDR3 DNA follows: TGTGCCAGCAGCTTAAGGCAGGGGGGCGAGCAGTACTTC. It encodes CASSLRQGGEQYF.

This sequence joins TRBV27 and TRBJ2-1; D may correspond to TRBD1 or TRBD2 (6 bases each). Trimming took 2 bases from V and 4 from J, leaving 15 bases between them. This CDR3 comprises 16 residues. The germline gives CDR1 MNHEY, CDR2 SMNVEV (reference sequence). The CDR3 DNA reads TGTGCCAGCAGTTTAGCGAGGGGGACTCTTTACAATGAGCAGTTCTTC. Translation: CASSLARGTLYNEQFF.

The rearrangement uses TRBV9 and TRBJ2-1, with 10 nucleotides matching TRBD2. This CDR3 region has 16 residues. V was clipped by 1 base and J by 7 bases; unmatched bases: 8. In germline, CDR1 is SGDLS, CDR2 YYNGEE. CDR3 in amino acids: CASSVYLAGAGNEQFF. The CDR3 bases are TGTGCCAGCAGCGTATATCTAGCGGGGGCCGGGAATGAGCAGTTCTTC.

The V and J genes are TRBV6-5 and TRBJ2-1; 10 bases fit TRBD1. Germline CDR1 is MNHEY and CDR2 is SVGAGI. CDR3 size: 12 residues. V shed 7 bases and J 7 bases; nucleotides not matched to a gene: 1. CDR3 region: CASKDRGNEQFF. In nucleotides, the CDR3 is TGTGCCAGCAAGGACAGGGGGAATGAGCAGTTCTTC.

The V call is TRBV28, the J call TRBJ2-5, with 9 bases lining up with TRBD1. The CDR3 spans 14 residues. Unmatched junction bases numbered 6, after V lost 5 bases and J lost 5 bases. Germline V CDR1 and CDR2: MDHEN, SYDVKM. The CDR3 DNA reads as TGTGCCAGCAGTACAGGGGGCAATAAGGAGACCCAGTACTTC. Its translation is CASSTGGNKETQYF.

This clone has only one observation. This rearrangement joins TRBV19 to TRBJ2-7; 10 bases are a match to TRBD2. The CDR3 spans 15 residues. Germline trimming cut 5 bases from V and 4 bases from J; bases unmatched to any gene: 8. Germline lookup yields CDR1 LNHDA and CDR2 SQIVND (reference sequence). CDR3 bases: TGTGCCAGTAGTCCACAGACTAGCGGGCTGTACGAGCAGTACTTC. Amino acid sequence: CASSPQTSGLYEQYF.

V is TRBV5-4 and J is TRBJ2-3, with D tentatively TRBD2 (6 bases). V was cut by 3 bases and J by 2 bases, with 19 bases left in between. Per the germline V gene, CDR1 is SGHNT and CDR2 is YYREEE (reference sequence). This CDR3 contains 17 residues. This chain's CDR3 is CASSSPSNGGITDTQYF. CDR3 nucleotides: TGTGCCAGCAGCTCCCCTTCCAATGGCGGGATCACAGATACGCAGTATTTT.

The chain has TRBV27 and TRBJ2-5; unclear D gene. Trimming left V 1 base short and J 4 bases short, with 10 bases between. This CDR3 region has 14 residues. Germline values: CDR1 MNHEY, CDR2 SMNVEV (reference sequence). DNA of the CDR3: TGTGCCAGCAGTTTATGGGATAGGGCAGAGACCCAGTACTTC. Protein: CASSLWDRAETQYF.

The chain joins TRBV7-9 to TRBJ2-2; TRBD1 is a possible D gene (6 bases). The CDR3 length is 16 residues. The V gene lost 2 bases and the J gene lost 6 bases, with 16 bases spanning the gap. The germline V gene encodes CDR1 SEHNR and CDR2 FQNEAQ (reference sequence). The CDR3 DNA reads TGTGCCAGCAGCTTACACAGGACAGCAGATCCCGGGGAGCTGTTTTTT. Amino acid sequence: CASSLHRTADPGELFF.

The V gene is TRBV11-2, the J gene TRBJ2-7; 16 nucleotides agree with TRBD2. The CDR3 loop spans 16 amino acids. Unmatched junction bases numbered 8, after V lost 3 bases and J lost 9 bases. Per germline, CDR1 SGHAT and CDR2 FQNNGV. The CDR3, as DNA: TGTGCCAGCAGCTTGGGACTAGCGGGAGGGGGGCTCGGGCAGTACTTC. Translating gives CASSLGLAGGGLGQYF.

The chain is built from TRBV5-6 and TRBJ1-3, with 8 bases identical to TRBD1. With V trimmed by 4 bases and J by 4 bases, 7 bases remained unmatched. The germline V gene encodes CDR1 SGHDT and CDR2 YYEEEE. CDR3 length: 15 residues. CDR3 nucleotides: TGTGCCAGCAGCGTGGGACAGGTATACGGAAACACCATATATTTT. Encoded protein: CASSVGQVYGNTIYF.